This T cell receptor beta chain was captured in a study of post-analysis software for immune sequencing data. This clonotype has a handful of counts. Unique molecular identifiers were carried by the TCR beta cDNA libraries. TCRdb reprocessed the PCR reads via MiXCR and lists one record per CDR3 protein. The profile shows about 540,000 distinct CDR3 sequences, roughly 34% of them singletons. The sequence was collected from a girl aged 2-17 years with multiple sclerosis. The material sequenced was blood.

CDR3 in DNA: TGCGCCAGCAGCCAGTTCCTAGGACCCCTTCGGTTCTTC. The encoded protein is CASSQFLGPLRFF. The rearrangement joins TRBV4-1 to TRBJ2-1; D unresolved. Trimming cost V 3 bases and J 15 bases, with 18 bases left between them. Germline V CDR1 and CDR2: MGHRA, YSYEKL. The CDR3 runs 13 residues.